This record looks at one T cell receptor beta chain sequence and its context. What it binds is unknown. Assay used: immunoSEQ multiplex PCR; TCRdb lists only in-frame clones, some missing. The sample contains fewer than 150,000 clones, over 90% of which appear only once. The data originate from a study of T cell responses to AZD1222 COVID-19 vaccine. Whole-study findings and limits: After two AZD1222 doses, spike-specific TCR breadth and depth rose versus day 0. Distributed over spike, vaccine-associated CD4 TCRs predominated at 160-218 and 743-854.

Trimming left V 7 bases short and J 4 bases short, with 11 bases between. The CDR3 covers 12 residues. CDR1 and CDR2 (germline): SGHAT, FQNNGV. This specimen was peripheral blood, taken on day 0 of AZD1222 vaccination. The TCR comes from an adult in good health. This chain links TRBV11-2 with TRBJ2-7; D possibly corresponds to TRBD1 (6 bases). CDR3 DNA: TGTGCCAGCAATCTACAGGGTTACGAGCAGTACTTC. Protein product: CASNLQGYEQYF.